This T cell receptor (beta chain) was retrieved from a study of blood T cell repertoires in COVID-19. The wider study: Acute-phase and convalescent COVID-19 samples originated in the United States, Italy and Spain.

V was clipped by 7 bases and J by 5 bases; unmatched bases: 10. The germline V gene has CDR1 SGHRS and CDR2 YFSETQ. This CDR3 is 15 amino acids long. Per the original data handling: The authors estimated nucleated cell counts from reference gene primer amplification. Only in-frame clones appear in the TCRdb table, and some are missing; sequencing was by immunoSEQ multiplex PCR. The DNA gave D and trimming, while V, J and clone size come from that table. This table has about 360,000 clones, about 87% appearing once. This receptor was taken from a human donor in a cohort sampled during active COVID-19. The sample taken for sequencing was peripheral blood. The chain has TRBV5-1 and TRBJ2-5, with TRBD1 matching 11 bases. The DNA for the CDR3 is TGCGCCAGCGGCCAGCGGACAGGGGGCGACGAGACCCAGTACTTC. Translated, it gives CASGQRTGGDETQYF. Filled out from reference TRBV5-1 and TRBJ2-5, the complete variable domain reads KAGVTQTPRYLIKTRGQQVTLSCSPISGHRSVSWYQQTPGQGLQFLFEYFSETQRNKGNFPGRFSGRQFSNSRSEMNVSTLELGDSALYLCASGQRTGGDETQYFGPGTRLLVL.